These 32 T cell receptor beta chains originate from one sample sequenced in a study of blood T cell repertoires in COVID-19. Clones were sequenced by immunoSEQ multiplex PCR, and TCRdb holds only the in-frame ones, with some missing. The sample contains hundreds of thousands of clones, around nine tenths of which appear only once. The sequenced sample was peripheral blood. These receptors came from a woman aged 18-30 years who had recovered from COVID-19.

The rearrangement links TRBV6-2 or TRBV6-3 to TRBJ1-1; a possible D gene is TRBD1 (6 bases). The V gene lost 6 bases and the J gene lost 2 bases, with 16 bases spanning the gap. Germline CDR1 MNHEY, CDR2 SVGEGT. The CDR3 runs 15 residues. CDR3 residues: CASSETGRRNTEAFF. The CDR3 DNA reads TGTGCCAGCAGCGAAACAGGGCGGAGAAACACTGAAGCTTTCTTT.

This clone occurred once. V gene TRBV6-6 combines with J gene TRBJ2-1; D is perhaps TRBD2 (6 bases). The CDR3 sequence is 14 residues long. Trimming stripped 5 bases from V and 7 bases from J, with 15 bases between. In germline, CDR1 is MNHNY, CDR2 SVGAGI (reference sequence). The CDR3 is CASSGDGTRNEQFF. CDR3 DNA: TGTGCCAGCAGTGGGGACGGGACTCGAAATGAGCAGTTCTTC.

The rearrangement links TRBV7-6 to TRBJ1-2; D is perhaps TRBD1 (6 bases). Germline V gene data show CDR1 as SGHVS and CDR2 as FNYEAQ. This CDR3 is built from 13 residues. V gave up 5 bases and J gave up 2 bases, with 9 bases separating them. The CDR3 is CASSQTGNYGYTF. The CDR3 nucleotides are TGTGCCAGCAGCCAAACAGGGAACTATGGCTACACCTTC. The full variable domain, its missing parts supplied by reference TRBV7-6 and TRBJ1-2, is GAGVSQSPRYKVTKRGQDVALRCDPISGHVSLYWYRQALGQGPEFLTYFNYEAQQDKSGLPNDRFSAERPEGSISTLTIQRTEQRDSAMYRCASSQTGNYGYTFGSGTRLTVV.

The chain links TRBV19 to TRBJ1-1, with a weak D call TRBD1 (5 bases). Germline V CDR1 and CDR2: LNHDA, SQIVND (reference sequence). This CDR3 region has 14 residues. V was shortened by 0 bases and J by 6 bases, with 11 bases between the two germline ends. The CDR3 bases are TGTGCCAGTAGTATAGATCCATGGGGCGCTGAAGCTTTCTTT. As protein: CASSIDPWGAEAFF.

The chain is built from TRBV19 and TRBJ2-1; no reliable D call. CDR1 LNHDA and CDR2 SQIVND come from the germline V gene (reference sequence). Deletions cut 3 bases from V and 9 bases from J, with 12 bases between. CDR3 length: 13 residues. In DNA, the CDR3 is TGTGCCAGTAGTATTATCGAGGTAGCTGAGCAGTTCTTC. Its translation is CASSIIEVAEQFF.

The chain combines TRBV10-3 with TRBJ1-1; 7 nucleotides line up with TRBD1. The length of the CDR3 is 15 residues. Germline V gene lookup returns CDR1 ENHRY and CDR2 SYGVKD. V lost 11 bases to trimming and J lost 6 bases; unmatched junction nucleotides: 18. The CDR3 loop is CAAVPRQGLRAEAFF. CDR3 coding DNA: TGTGCCGCCGTACCTAGACAGGGATTAAGGGCTGAAGCTTTCTTT.

The chain is built from TRBV18 and TRBJ2-1; D is ambiguous. This CDR3 has 15 residues. CDR1 and CDR2 (germline): KGHSH, LQKENI. V lost 1 base and J lost 1, with 8 bases in between. CDR3: CASSPLEESYNEQFF. CDR3 DNA sequence: TGTGCCAGCTCACCACTCGAAGAGTCCTACAATGAGCAGTTCTTC.

Concerning this clone itself: Other DNA sequences in the same sample also yield this CDR3. The rearrangement uses TRBV7-2 and TRBJ1-1; the match to TRBD1 covers 10 bases. V lost 4 bases, J lost 5 bases, and 4 bases stayed unmatched. Germline values: CDR1 SGHTA, CDR2 FQGNSA. This CDR3 is built from 14 residues. The CDR3 DNA is TGTGCCAGCAGCTCGACAGGGGGCGGAACTGAAGCTTTCTTT. Translated, it gives CASSSTGGGTEAFF.

The V gene is TRBV7-2, the J gene TRBJ2-5; D is unresolved. CDR3 length equals 13 residues. The germline V gene encodes CDR1 SGHTA and CDR2 FQGNSA. Trimming took 4 bases from V and 7 from J, leaving 13 bases between them. The chain's CDR3 is CASSSRAARTQYF. DNA for the CDR3: TGTGCCAGCAGCTCACGAGCTGCGAGGACCCAGTACTTC.

The count of this clone is one. The rearrangement joins TRBV2 to TRBJ1-5; D is ambiguous. Germline V gene lookup returns CDR1 SNHLY and CDR2 FYNNEI. The V end was cut by 7 bases, the J end by 6 bases, with 10 bases between. This CDR3 contains 12 residues. The CDR3 DNA sequence: TGTGCCAGCACCTTCGGAGGTCAGCCCCAGCATTTT. Translated, it gives CASTFGGQPQHF.

The V call is TRBV7-9, the J call TRBJ2-5, with D possibly being TRBD1 (5 bases). Germline V lookup: CDR1 SEHNR, CDR2 FQNEAQ (reference sequence). This CDR3 has 13 amino acids. V was pared by 5 bases and J by 4 bases, with 11 bases between. CDR3 in DNA: TGTGCCAGCAGCCCGGACATATCAGAGACCCAGTACTTC. This translates into CASSPDISETQYF.

The chain combines TRBV7-8 with TRBJ2-2, with 7 bases that match TRBD2. The CDR3 has 16 amino acids. With 5 bases clipped from V and 5 bases from J, the junction kept 11 bases outside the gene matches. Germline CDR1 and CDR2: SGHVS and FQNEAQ. The CDR3 coding sequence is TGTGCCAGCAGCCCACGCCCGGGACTACCTACCGGGGAGCTGTTTTTT. Its protein is CASSPRPGLPTGELFF.

The chain has TRBV6-2 or TRBV6-3 and TRBJ2-5, with 9 bases matching TRBD2. The V gene end was trimmed by 5 bases and the J gene end by 0 bases; junction bases not matched to a gene: 7. Per germline, CDR1 MNHEY and CDR2 SVGEGT. This CDR3 comprises 16 residues. CDR3 coding DNA: TGTGCCAGCAGTACCCCTCTAGCGGGGTACCAAGAGACCCAGTACTTC. Its translation: CASSTPLAGYQETQYF.

The gene calls are TRBV21-1 and TRBJ2-3; the listed D gene, TRBD1, was not tested against the DNA. TRBV21-1 is shown as a pseudogene. The CDR3 length is 16 residues. This CDR3 reads CASSKDHPPDTDTQYF. Here the CDR3 DNA reads TGTGCCAGCAGCAAAGATCACCCACCAGACACAGATACGCAGTATTTT.

This chain links TRBV5-1 with TRBJ1-3; TRBD1 agrees at 8 bases. Trimming took 5 bases from V and 4 from J; bases not matched to a gene: 8. The CDR3 spans 15 residues. From germline, CDR1 is SGHRS and CDR2 YFSETQ. CDR3 coding DNA: TGCGCCAGCAGGGATCCGCAGGGGGCAGGAAACACCATATATTTT. It encodes CASRDPQGAGNTIYF. Variable domain in full (rest from reference TRBV5-1 and TRBJ1-3): KAGVTQTPRYLIKTRGQQVTLSCSPISGHRSVSWYQQTPGQGLQFLFEYFSETQRNKGNFPGRFSGRQFSNSRSEMNVSTLELGDSALYLCASRDPQGAGNTIYFGEGSWLTVV.

This chain joins TRBV14 and TRBJ2-5; 11 nucleotides match TRBD2. The CDR3 sequence is 15 residues long. The trim removed 5 bases at V and 2 bases at J, leaving 4 bases unmatched. The germline CDR1 and CDR2 sequences are SGHDN and FVKESK. CDR3 region: CASSYGLAGQETQYF. Written as DNA, the CDR3 is TGTGCCAGCAGCTATGGACTAGCGGGTCAAGAGACCCAGTACTTC.

The chain joins TRBV5-5 to TRBJ1-6, with 7 bases matching TRBD1. Trimming removed 0 bases from V and 0 bases from J; junction bases left unmatched: 3. Germline values: CDR1 SGHKS, CDR2 YYEKEE (reference sequence). The CDR3 length is 17 residues. The CDR3 protein is CASSLDSGGSYNSPLHF. CDR3 bases: TGTGCCAGCAGCTTGGACTCAGGGGGCTCCTATAATTCACCCCTCCACTTT.

This sequence joins TRBV11-3 and TRBJ2-7; TRBD2 matches at 9 bases. The V segment lost 5 bases and the J segment 2 bases; nucleotides outside the gene matches: 13. This CDR3 comprises 17 residues. Germline lookup yields CDR1 SGHNT and CDR2 YENEEA. The CDR3 reads CASSRSRGRATTYEQYV. The CDR3 nucleotides are TGTGCCAGCAGCCGATCGCGCGGGAGGGCCACCACCTACGAGCAGTACGTC.

This clone showed up just once. The V gene is TRBV10-3, the J gene TRBJ1-3; D is ambiguous. Per germline, CDR1 ENHRY and CDR2 SYGVKD. V was pared by 9 bases and J by 0 bases, with 6 bases between. The CDR3 loop spans 12 amino acids. The CDR3 DNA follows: TGTGCCATAGGAGCCTCTGGAAACACCATATATTTT. Its protein is CAIGASGNTIYF.

The V gene is TRBV30, the J gene TRBJ1-3; 10 nucleotides agree with TRBD1. Trimming at V came to 2 bases and at J to 3 bases, leaving 7 bases not matched to a gene. Germline V lookup: CDR1 GTSNPN, CDR2 SVGIG (reference sequence). The CDR3 has 16 amino acids. The CDR3 loop reads CAWSPRTGGVGNTIYF. The DNA of the CDR3 is TGTGCCTGGAGTCCAAGGACAGGGGGTGTTGGAAACACCATATATTTT.

This rearrangement joins TRBV11-2 to TRBJ2-5, with 8 bases that match TRBD1. V lost 5 bases and J lost 3; bases outside the gene matches: 5. The CDR3 is 14 amino acids. Germline CDR1 is SGHAT and CDR2 is FQNNGV. The CDR3 reads CASSRRGRKETQYF. The CDR3 DNA reads TGTGCCAGCAGCCGCAGGGGGCGGAAAGAGACCCAGTACTTC.

The chain links TRBV11-3 to TRBJ2-5; 13 positions agree with TRBD2. CDR1 is SGHNT, CDR2 YENEEA, per germline. The CDR3 runs 17 residues. The trim removed 4 bases at V and 6 bases at J, leaving 11 bases unmatched. The CDR3 nucleotides are TGTGCCAGCAGCTCCCTAAGGACTAGCGGGAGTTTTCAGACCCAGTACTTC. It encodes CASSSLRTSGSFQTQYF.

CDR3 in DNA: TGTGCCAGCAGCTCAGGACTTGACTCCCTCACAGATACGCAGTATTTT. This encodes CASSSGLDSLTDTQYF. The rearrangement links TRBV11-3 to TRBJ2-3; tentatively, D is TRBD2 (5 bases). The V end was cut by 4 bases, the J end by 2 bases, with 16 bases between. Germline CDR1 SGHNT, CDR2 YENEEA. The CDR3 runs to 16 residues. The whole variable domain, filled in from reference TRBV11-3 and TRBJ2-3, reads EAGVVQSPRYKIIEKKQPVAFWCNPISGHNTLYWYLQNLGQGPELLIRYENEEAVDDSQLPKDRFSAERLKGVDSTLKIQPAELGDSAVYLCASSSGLDSLTDTQYFGPGTRLTVL.

The chain has TRBV15 and TRBJ2-7; D uncertain. Trimming pared 5 bases from V and 0 bases from J, leaving 8 bases between. The CDR3 extends over 13 amino acids. Germline CDR1 reads LNHNV; CDR2 reads YYDKDF (reference sequence). CDR3 sequence (DNA): TGTGCCACCAGCCGCGGATTCTCCTACGAGCAGTACGTC. Amino acids: CATSRGFSYEQYV.

The chain has TRBV7-9 and TRBJ1-3; D is possibly TRBD1 (6 bases). The germline V gene has CDR1 SEHNR and CDR2 FQNEAQ (reference sequence). The CDR3 runs to 15 residues. With 5 bases removed from V and 4 bases from J, the gap between germline ends came to 15 bases. CDR3: CASSRPRTAGNTIYF. In DNA form, the CDR3 reads TGTGCCAGCAGCCGTCCGAGGACAGCAGGAAACACCATATATTTT.

The chain carries TRBV5-4 and TRBJ2-2; TRBD1 agrees at 8 bases. Trimming removed 7 bases from V and 2 bases from J; junction bases left unmatched: 7. This CDR3 region has 15 residues. Germline values: CDR1 SGHNT, CDR2 YYREEE (reference sequence). The CDR3 nucleotides read TGTGCCAGCTCCCCGGACAGGGTAAACACCGGGGAGCTGTTTTTT. It codes for CASSPDRVNTGELFF.

Concerning this clone: This CDR3 is also generated by other DNA sequences in the sample. The chain joins TRBV6-5 to TRBJ1-1; no definite D call. The V gene's germline CDR1 is MNHEY and CDR2 SVGAGI. Trimming stripped 0 bases from V and 4 bases from J, with 9 bases between. The CDR3 loop spans 14 amino acids. CDR3 amino acids: CASSYSGGGTEAFF. The DNA of the CDR3 is TGTGCCAGCAGTTACTCAGGAGGAGGCACTGAAGCTTTCTTT.

CDR3 bases: TGTGCCACCAGTGCGGTGACAGGGGGTGTCACCGGGGAGCTGTTTTTT. Protein sequence: CATSAVTGGVTGELFF. The V call is TRBV24-1, the J call TRBJ2-2; the match to TRBD1 covers 9 bases. J lost 4 bases, V lost 5 bases, and 7 bases had no gene match. Germline V gene data show CDR1 as KGHDR and CDR2 as SFDVKD. The length of the CDR3 is 16 residues.

The genes are TRBV27 and TRBJ1-2; a weak D match, TRBD1 (6 bases). This CDR3 region has 14 residues. V was trimmed by 3 bases and J by 8 bases, leaving 16 bases between them. Per the germline V gene, CDR1 is MNHEY and CDR2 is SMNVEV (reference sequence). CDR3 coding DNA: TGTGCCAGCAGTTTCAGGGGTCGCGCTGAGGGCTACACCTTC. Translation gives CASSFRGRAEGYTF.

The chain joins TRBV21-1 to TRBJ2-7; TRBD2, the D gene given by the table, was not confirmed from the DNA. TRBV21-1 is given as a pseudogene. The CDR3 runs 16 residues. DNA for the CDR3: TGTGCCAGCAGCAATGAATGGCGGGAGGATACCTACGAGCAGTACGTC. Translated, it gives CASSNEWREDTYEQYV.

This clone appeared a single time. The chain couples TRBV24-1 to TRBJ2-7; D possibly corresponds to TRBD1 (6 bases). The CDR3 consists of 14 residues. Trimming removed 7 bases from V and 1 base from J, with 13 bases in between. CDR1 and CDR2 from the germline V gene are KGHDR and SFDVKD. The CDR3 sequence is CATRNRVSSYEQYV. In nucleotides, the CDR3 is TGTGCCACCAGGAACAGGGTGTCGTCCTACGAGCAGTACGTC.

V usage is TRBV6-6 and J usage is TRBJ2-7, with 9 bases aligning to TRBD2. V lost 4 bases to trimming and J lost 0 bases; unmatched junction nucleotides: 4. Germline assignment: CDR1 MNHNY and CDR2 SVGAGI (reference sequence). This CDR3 is built from 15 residues. The CDR3 DNA is TGTGCCAGCAGTTCTAGCGGGAAGAGCTCCTACGAGCAGTACGTC. Its translation is CASSSSGKSSYEQYV.